The 29 T cell receptor beta chains reported below all come from one sample, sequenced in a study of OX40 agonist ivuxolimab in advanced cancers. Produced via immunoSEQ multiplex PCR; TCRdb's table is partial and in-frame only. This sample has 31,000 or so clones; 75% to 85% occur once, and the top ten carry 20% to 25%. The sequences come from CD4+ or CD8+ T cells sorted from blood, collected in a trial of the OX40 agonist ivuxolimab. The receptors originated from an adult with an advanced solid tumor such as melanoma, head and neck, liver or kidney cancer.

This clone was recorded once. CDR3 in DNA: TGCGCCAGCAGTGAGGCCTACACGAACACCGGGGAGCTGTTTTTT. Protein sequence: CASSEAYTNTGELFF. The chain carries TRBV10-2 and TRBJ2-2; D gene ambiguous. Germline CDR1 WSHSY, CDR2 SAAADI. The CDR3 runs to 15 residues. V dropped 2 bases and J dropped 0 bases, with 7 bases sitting between them.

This clone was detected once. V and J are TRBV19 and TRBJ1-1, with 11 bases lining up with TRBD1. Looked up from germline, CDR1 is LNHDA and CDR2 is SQIVND (reference sequence). The CDR3 contains 15 residues. V trimming: 7 bases; J trimming: 5 bases; junction bases outside the gene matches: 9. CDR3 residues: CASNQPGTGGTEAFF. In nucleotides, the CDR3 is TGTGCCAGTAACCAGCCCGGGACAGGGGGGACTGAAGCTTTCTTT.

The J gene is TRBJ2-5, the V gene TRBV5-4, with 7 bases lining up with TRBD2. The J segment lost 5 bases and the V segment lost 0 bases, leaving 7 bases of the junction unmatched. Germline V gene data show CDR1 as SGHNT and CDR2 as YYREEE (reference sequence). The CDR3 is 15 residues long. As DNA, the CDR3 is TGTGCCAGCAGCTTGGAGGCGTGGGGGGGGGAGACCCAGTACTTC. Protein: CASSLEAWGGETQYF.

The CDR3 is CASSLNSRGGEQYF. The CDR3 DNA is TGTGCCAGCAGTTTAAACTCTCGTGGGGGCGAGCAGTACTTC. This chain links TRBV27 with TRBJ2-7; either TRBD1 or TRBD2 may fit D (5 bases each). The CDR3 length is 14 residues. With 2 bases removed from V and 6 bases from J, the gap between germline ends came to 14 bases. The V gene's germline CDR1 is MNHEY and CDR2 SMNVEV (reference sequence).

The V call is TRBV5-4, the J call TRBJ1-2; tentative D call: TRBD1 (6 bases). V was pared by 0 bases and J by 4 bases, with 13 bases between. Germline-derived CDR1 and CDR2 are SGHNT and YYREEE (reference sequence). The CDR3 contains 15 residues. As DNA, the CDR3 is TGTGCCAGCAGCTTGGCCGAACAGGGACCCTATGGCTACACCTTC. Translated: CASSLAEQGPYGYTF. Drawing the rest from reference TRBV5-4 and TRBJ1-2, the complete variable domain is ETGVTQSPTHLIKTRGQQVTLRCSSQSGHNTVSWYQQALGQGPQFIFQYYREEENGRGNFPPRFSGLQFPNYSSELNVNALELDDSALYLCASSLAEQGPYGYTFGSGTRLTVV.

This chain uses TRBV19 with TRBJ1-1; D call uncertain. V shed 6 bases and J shed 2 bases, with 16 bases lying between them. The length of the CDR3 is 15 residues. The germline gives CDR1 LNHDA, CDR2 SQIVND (reference sequence). CDR3 amino acids: CASSRGPGGNTEAFF. Here the CDR3 DNA reads TGTGCCAGTAGCCGCGGGCCCGGAGGAAACACTGAAGCTTTCTTT.

This sequence joins TRBV27 and TRBJ1-2; TRBD1 matches 8 bases. J was trimmed by 1 base and V by 6 bases; bases with no gene match: 1. The germline V gene encodes CDR1 MNHEY and CDR2 SMNVEV (reference sequence). The length of the CDR3 is 13 residues. CDR3: CASSRGHNYGYTF. The CDR3 bases are TGTGCCAGCAGCAGGGGGCATAACTATGGCTACACCTTC.

V gene TRBV6-5 combines with J gene TRBJ1-4, with a tentative D call TRBD1 (5 bases). The CDR3 spans 14 residues. Germline V lookup: CDR1 MNHEY, CDR2 SVGAGI. V lost 2 bases, J lost 2 bases, and 6 bases lay in between. CDR3 bases: TGTGCCAGCAGTTACGGGGGGACTAATGAAAAACTGTTTTTT. Translated, it gives CASSYGGTNEKLFF.

The chain is built from TRBV6-5 and TRBJ1-2; D gene uncertain. From germline, CDR1 is MNHEY and CDR2 SVGAGI. The CDR3 extends over 12 amino acids. Trimming pared 3 bases from V and 10 bases from J, leaving 12 bases between. The CDR3 region has the DNA TGTGCCAGCAGTTATGGCCCAGGTGACTACACCTTC. This gives the protein CASSYGPGDYTF.

The J gene is TRBJ2-3, the V gene TRBV9; tentatively, D is TRBD2 (6 bases). CDR1 SGDLS and CDR2 YYNGEE come from the germline V gene. This CDR3 comprises 16 residues. V was pared by 0 bases and J by 3 bases, with 14 bases between. The CDR3 loop reads CASSVAGGTGTDTQYF. CDR3 sequence (DNA): TGTGCCAGCAGCGTAGCGGGCGGGACGGGAACAGATACGCAGTATTTT.

This chain joins TRBV11-2 and TRBJ2-1; TRBD2 might be the D (5 bases). The V and J ends lost 3 bases and 6 bases respectively, with 15 bases between them. CDR3 length equals 15 residues. Germline CDR1 and CDR2: SGHAT and FQNNGV. This CDR3 reads CASSFIRGKTNEQFF. The DNA for the CDR3 is TGTGCCAGCAGCTTCATCCGGGGAAAAACCAATGAGCAGTTCTTC.

The V call is TRBV7-2, the J call TRBJ1-3; D is undetermined. V was shortened by 8 bases and J by 4 bases, with 12 bases between the two germline ends. This CDR3 comprises 13 residues. CDR1 SGHTA and CDR2 FQGNSA come from the germline V gene. The CDR3, as DNA: TGTGCCAGCGGTCCTTACGGGGGAAACACCATATATTTT. It translates to CASGPYGGNTIYF.

The chain links TRBV5-4 to TRBJ2-1; a weak D match, TRBD2 (6 bases). V was cut by 1 base and J by 1 base, with 9 bases left in between. The CDR3 runs to 15 residues. Germline CDR1 reads SGHNT; CDR2 reads YYREEE (reference sequence). CDR3 in amino acids: CASSLSGGSYNEQFF. The CDR3 coding sequence is TGTGCCAGCAGCTTGAGTGGGGGGTCCTACAATGAGCAGTTCTTC.

The rearrangement joins TRBV11-2 to TRBJ2-1; TRBD2 agrees at 9 bases. V shed 4 bases, J shed 4 bases, and the junction held 5 bases outside the gene matches. The CDR3 totals 15 residues. CDR1 SGHAT and CDR2 FQNNGV come from the germline V gene. CDR3 in amino acids: CASSYRLAEYNEQFF. In DNA form, the CDR3 reads TGTGCCAGCAGCTACCGACTAGCGGAATACAATGAGCAGTTCTTC. Full variable domain (missing parts from reference TRBV11-2 and TRBJ2-1): EAGVAQSPRYKIIEKRQSVAFWCNPISGHATLYWYQQILGQGPKLLIQFQNNGVVDDSQLPKDRFSAERLKGVDSTLKIQPAKLEDSAVYLCASSYRLAEYNEQFFGPGTRLTVL.

V and J are TRBV28 and TRBJ2-1; 9 bases are a match to TRBD2. V lost 8 bases, J lost 7 bases, and 6 bases stayed unmatched. The CDR3 has 13 residues. Germline CDR1 reads MDHEN; CDR2 reads SYDVKM. The CDR3 nucleotides are TGTGCCAGCGGGGGACTAGCTCCGAATGAGCAGTTCTTC. This translates into CASGGLAPNEQFF.

The chain is built from TRBV27 and TRBJ1-1; 7 bases are shared with TRBD1. V dropped 5 bases and J dropped 6; count of bases not matched to a gene: 9. The CDR3 is 14 residues long. Germline V gene sequence: CDR1 MNHEY, CDR2 SMNVEV (reference sequence). CDR3 amino acids: CASSVTGRVPEAFF. In DNA, the CDR3 is TGTGCCAGCAGTGTGACAGGGAGGGTCCCTGAAGCTTTCTTT.

V gene TRBV7-6 combines with J gene TRBJ2-5; no definite D call. The DNA end lines up better with TRBJ2-7; the J call may be wrong. From germline, CDR1 is SGHVS and CDR2 FNYEAQ. There are 11 residues in the CDR3. CDR3 sequence (DNA): TGTGCCAGCAGCTCCCACGCCGAGCAGTACTTC. Protein product: CASSSHAEQYF.

The sample holds a few counts of this clone. The chain couples TRBV5-1 to TRBJ1-1; D call uncertain. V was cut by 4 bases and J by 0 bases, with 13 bases left in between. Germline V gives CDR1 SGHRS, CDR2 YFSETQ. This CDR3 region has 15 residues. This CDR3 is CASSPSDGLNTEAFF. The DNA for the CDR3 is TGCGCCAGCAGCCCGAGCGACGGTCTGAACACTGAAGCTTTCTTT. Combining the CDR3 with reference TRBV5-1 and TRBJ1-1 gives the whole variable domain KAGVTQTPRYLIKTRGQQVTLSCSPISGHRSVSWYQQTPGQGLQFLFEYFSETQRNKGNFPGRFSGRQFSNSRSEMNVSTLELGDSALYLCASSPSDGLNTEAFFGQGTRLTVV.

This CDR3 reads CASSGTIRTDTQYF. Written as DNA, the CDR3 is TGCGCCAGCAGCGGAACTATCCGCACAGATACGCAGTATTTT. The chain uses TRBV5-1 and TRBJ2-3; no firm D call. The CDR3 extends over 14 amino acids. The ends were cut back, 4 bases at V and 1 base at J, with 10 bases in the middle. The V gene's germline CDR1 is SGHRS and CDR2 YFSETQ.

The J gene is TRBJ1-5, the V gene TRBV19; maybe TRBD1 (5 bases). Trimming took 7 bases from V and 2 from J, leaving 15 bases between them. The germline gives CDR1 LNHDA, CDR2 SQIVND (reference sequence). This CDR3 comprises 15 residues. The CDR3 DNA reads TGTGCCAGTACTCTCGGGAGGGGCGGCAATCAGCCCCAGCATTTT. The encoded protein is CASTLGRGGNQPQHF.

The chain has TRBV2 and TRBJ2-7, with D perhaps matching TRBD2 (5 bases). The CDR3 loop spans 15 amino acids. Germline assignment: CDR1 SNHLY and CDR2 FYNNEI. Deletions cut 3 bases from V and 0 bases from J, with 12 bases between. The CDR3: CASSDASRASYEQYF. CDR3 in DNA: TGTGCCAGCAGTGATGCGTCGCGGGCCTCCTACGAGCAGTACTTC.

This clone was detected only once. This chain links TRBV29-1 with TRBJ1-5; no clear D gene. CDR1 is SQVTM, CDR2 ANQGSEA, per germline. Trimming cost V 7 bases and J 2 bases, with 9 bases left between them. The CDR3 is 12 amino acids. The CDR3 DNA reads TGCAGCGCCCTTCTTGGCAATCAGCCCCAGCATTTT. This codes for CSALLGNQPQHF.

In this sample, this clone turned up once. This chain connects TRBV7-2 to TRBJ2-7; 8 bases fit TRBD1. Germline V CDR1 and CDR2: SGHTA, FQGNSA. J gave up 6 bases and V 5 bases, and 9 bases lay outside the gene matches. The CDR3 loop spans 14 amino acids. CDR3 in DNA: TGTGCCAGCAGCCCACGACAGGGGATGAGCGAGCAGTACTTC. Amino acids: CASSPRQGMSEQYF.

The J gene is TRBJ1-2, the V gene TRBV7-2, with 7 bases matching TRBD1. The CDR3 is made up of 13 amino acids. CDR1 is SGHTA, CDR2 FQGNSA, per germline. Germline trimming cut 5 bases from V and 2 bases from J; bases unmatched to any gene: 2. The CDR3 loop reads CASSRDRNYGYTF. DNA for the CDR3: TGTGCCAGCAGCCGGGACAGAAACTATGGCTACACCTTC. The variable domain in full, with the rest retrieved from reference TRBV7-2 and TRBJ1-2, is GAGVSQSPSNKVTEKGKDVELRCDPISGHTALYWYRQSLGQGLEFLIYFQGNSAPDKSGLPSDRFSAERTGGSVSTLTIQRTQQEDSAVYLCASSRDRNYGYTFGSGTRLTVV.

V and J are TRBV5-1 and TRBJ2-2, with D tentatively TRBD1 or TRBD2 (6 bases each). The CDR3 length is 17 residues. V lost 0 bases to trimming and J lost 3 bases, with 15 bases between them. Looked up from germline, CDR1 is SGHRS and CDR2 is YFSETQ. The CDR3 sequence: CASSLVPPGADTGELFF. DNA of the CDR3: TGCGCCAGCAGCTTGGTCCCCCCGGGGGCCGACACCGGGGAGCTGTTTTTT. Full variable domain (rest looked up from reference TRBV5-1 and TRBJ2-2): KAGVTQTPRYLIKTRGQQVTLSCSPISGHRSVSWYQQTPGQGLQFLFEYFSETQRNKGNFPGRFSGRQFSNSRSEMNVSTLELGDSALYLCASSLVPPGADTGELFFGEGSRLTVL.

The V and J genes are TRBV18 and TRBJ1-3, with D possibly being TRBD1 (5 bases). Between the trimmed V and J ends, which lost 3 bases and 2 bases, there was a span of 11 bases. CDR3 length equals 15 residues. CDR1 and CDR2 from the germline V gene are KGHSH and LQKENI. This CDR3 is CASSPSWGTGNTIYF. The CDR3 DNA follows: TGTGCCAGCTCACCCTCGTGGGGGACTGGAAACACCATATATTTT.

The rearrangement joins TRBV25-1 to TRBJ2-1; 11 bases line up with TRBD2. The V segment lost 5 bases and the J segment 6 bases; nucleotides outside the gene matches: 6. Per germline, CDR1 MGHDK and CDR2 SYGVNS. The CDR3 contains 15 residues. CDR3 DNA: TGTGCCAGCAGTATAGCGGGAGGGAGTGGCAATGAGCAGTTCTTC. Protein: CASSIAGGSGNEQFF.

The V call is TRBV5-1, the J call TRBJ1-4; D gene uncertain. V was cut by 2 bases and J by 4 bases, with 6 bases left in between. Germline V gene lookup returns CDR1 SGHRS and CDR2 YFSETQ. The CDR3 runs 13 residues. The DNA for the CDR3 is TGCGCCAGCAGCTTTCAAGTTAATGAAAAACTGTTTTTT. Its protein product is CASSFQVNEKLFF.

This chain joins TRBV29-1 and TRBJ2-3, with 10 nucleotides matching TRBD1. Germline V gives CDR1 SQVTM, CDR2 ANQGSEA. There are 13 residues in the CDR3. V shed 4 bases and J 7 bases; nucleotides not matched to a gene: 5. CDR3 sequence reads: CSVVDRGFNTQYF. The CDR3 DNA sequence: TGCAGCGTTGTGGACAGGGGGTTTAATACGCAGTATTTT.